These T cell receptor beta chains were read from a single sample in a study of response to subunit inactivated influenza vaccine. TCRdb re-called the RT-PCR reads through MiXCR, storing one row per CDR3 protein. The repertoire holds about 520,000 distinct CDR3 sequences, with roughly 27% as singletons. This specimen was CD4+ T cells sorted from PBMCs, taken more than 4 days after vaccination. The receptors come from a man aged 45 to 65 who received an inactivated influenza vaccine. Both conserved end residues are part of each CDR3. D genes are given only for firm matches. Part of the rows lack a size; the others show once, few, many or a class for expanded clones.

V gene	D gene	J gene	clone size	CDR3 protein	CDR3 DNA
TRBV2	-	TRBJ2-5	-	CASSEAYRVTETQYF	TGTGCCAGCAGTGAAGCGTACAGGGTGACCGAGACCCAGTACTTC
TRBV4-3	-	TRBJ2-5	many	CASSQDWVTSETQYF	TGCGCCAGCAGCCAAGACTGGGTCACTTCGGAGACCCAGTACTTC
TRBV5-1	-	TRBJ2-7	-	CASSFRASYEQYF	TGCGCCAGCAGCTTCAGGGCCTCCTACGAGCAGTACTTC
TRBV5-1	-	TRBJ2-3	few	CASSRDLADTQYF	TGCGCCAGCAGCCGGGACCTCGCGGATACGCAGTATTTT
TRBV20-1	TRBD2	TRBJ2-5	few	CSARFGGRQETQYF	TGCAGTGCTAGATTTGGCGGGAGACAAGAGACCCAGTACTTC
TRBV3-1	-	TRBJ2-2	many	CASSQDLWQRNTGELFF	TGTGCCAGCAGCCAAGATCTGTGGCAGAGAAACACCGGGGAGCTGTTTTTT
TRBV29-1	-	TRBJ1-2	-	CSVENLAGYTF	TGCAGCGTTGAAAATCTGGCTGGCTACACCTTC
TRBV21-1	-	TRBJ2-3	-	CASSKGEGGPEDTQYF	TGTGCCAGCAGCAAAGGGGAGGGGGGGCCTGAAGATACGCAGTATTTT
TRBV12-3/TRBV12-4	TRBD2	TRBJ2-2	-	CASSFVSGGLNTGELFF	TGTGCCAGCAGTTTTGTTAGCGGGGGATTGAACACCGGGGAGCTGTTTTTT
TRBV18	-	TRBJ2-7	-	CASSPPGQGGGRTYEQYF	TGTGCCAGCTCACCACCGGGCCAAGGAGGGGGGAGGACCTACGAGCAGTACTTC
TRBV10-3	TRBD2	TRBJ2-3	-	CAIREREGPDTQYF	TGTGCCATCAGGGAGCGGGAGGGGCCAGATACGCAGTATTTT
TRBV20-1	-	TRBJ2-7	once	CSASISGEAYEQYF	TGCAGTGCTAGTATCTCGGGGGAAGCCTACGAGCAGTACTTC
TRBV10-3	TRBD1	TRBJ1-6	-	CAISEGQGSSPLHF	TGTGCCATCAGTGAGGGACAGGGAAGTTCACCCCTCCACTTT
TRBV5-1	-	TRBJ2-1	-	CASSPRQEGPYNEQFF	TGCGCCAGCAGCCCCCGACAGGAGGGACCTTACAATGAGCAGTTCTTC
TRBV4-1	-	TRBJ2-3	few	CASSQVAVFTDTQYF	TGCGCCAGCAGCCAAGTGGCGGTTTTCACAGATACGCAGTATTTT
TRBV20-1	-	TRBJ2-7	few	CSARIQYEQYF	TGCAGTGCTAGAATACAATACGAGCAGTACTTC
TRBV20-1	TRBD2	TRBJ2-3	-	CSARDGLAEDTQYF	TGCAGTGCTAGAGATGGACTAGCTGAAGATACGCAGTATTTT
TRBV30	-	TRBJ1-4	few	CAWSGTVGEKLFF	TGTGCCTGGAGTGGGACAGTTGGAGAAAAACTGTTTTTT
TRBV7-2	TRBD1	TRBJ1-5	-	CASSWSGTGGNQPQHF	TGTGCCAGCAGCTGGTCCGGGACAGGGGGCAATCAGCCCCAGCATTTT
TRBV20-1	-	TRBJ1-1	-	CSADRAVNTEAFF	TGCAGTGCTGACCGGGCCGTCAACACTGAAGCTTTCTTT
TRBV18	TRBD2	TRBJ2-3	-	CASSPPASGNTDTQYF	TGTGCCAGCTCACCACCCGCTAGCGGGAACACAGATACGCAGTATTTT
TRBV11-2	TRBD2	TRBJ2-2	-	CASSLDRVAGSGELFF	TGTGCCAGCAGCTTAGATCGAGTAGCGGGGTCCGGGGAGCTGTTTTTT
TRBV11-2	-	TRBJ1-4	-	CASSLKQGGEKLFF	TGTGCCAGCAGCTTGAAACAGGGAGGTGAAAAACTGTTTTTT
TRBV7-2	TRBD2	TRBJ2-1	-	CASSLGGTRYNEQFF	TGTGCCAGCAGCTTAGGGGGGACTAGGTACAATGAGCAGTTCTTC
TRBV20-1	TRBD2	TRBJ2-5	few	CSALGGRLETQYF	TGCAGTGCTCTGGGGGGGAGATTGGAGACCCAGTACTTC
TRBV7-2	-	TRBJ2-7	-	CASSSPLSGRSSYEQYF	TGTGCCAGCAGCTCCCCCCTTAGCGGACGAAGCTCCTACGAGCAGTACTTC
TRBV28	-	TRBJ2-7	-	CASSKDRLVEQYF	TGTGCCAGCAGTAAAGACCGACTAGTCGAGCAGTACTTC
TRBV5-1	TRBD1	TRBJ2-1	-	CASSPGQGLYNEQFF	TGCGCCAGCAGCCCCGGACAGGGTCTCTACAATGAGCAGTTCTTC
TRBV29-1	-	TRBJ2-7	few	CSVLNMADGYEQYF	TGCAGCGTCCTAAACATGGCGGACGGCTACGAGCAGTACTTC
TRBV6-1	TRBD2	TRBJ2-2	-	CASNSGTSGSFRGELFF	TGTGCCAGCAACTCCGGGACTAGCGGGAGTTTCCGCGGGGAGCTGTTTTTT
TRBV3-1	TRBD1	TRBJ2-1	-	CASSQGYRGAGNEQFF	TGTGCCAGCAGCCAAGGATACAGGGGGGCGGGCAATGAGCAGTTCTTC
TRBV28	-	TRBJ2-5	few	CASTRSEKETQYF	TGTGCCAGCACCCGGTCTGAGAAGGAGACCCAGTACTTC
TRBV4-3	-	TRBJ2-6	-	CASSQRVGVGANVLTF	TGCGCCAGCAGCCAAAGAGTAGGAGTTGGGGCCAACGTCCTGACTTTC
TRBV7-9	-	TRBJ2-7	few	CASSTGSFYEQYF	TGTGCCAGCAGCACGGGGTCGTTCTACGAGCAGTACTTC
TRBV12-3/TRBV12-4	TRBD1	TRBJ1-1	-	CASRTTGETFF	TGTGCCAGCAGAACGACAGGGGAGACTTTCTTT
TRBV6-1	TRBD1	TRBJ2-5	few	CASSVDRARETQYF	TGTGCCAGCAGTGTGGACAGGGCGCGCGAGACCCAGTACTTC
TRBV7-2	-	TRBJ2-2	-	CASSQEFAGELFF	TGTGCCAGCAGCCAAGAATTTGCCGGGGAGCTGTTTTTT
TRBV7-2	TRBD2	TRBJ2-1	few	CASSETGTSSYNEQFF	TGTGCCAGCAGCGAAACCGGGACTAGCTCCTACAATGAGCAGTTCTTC